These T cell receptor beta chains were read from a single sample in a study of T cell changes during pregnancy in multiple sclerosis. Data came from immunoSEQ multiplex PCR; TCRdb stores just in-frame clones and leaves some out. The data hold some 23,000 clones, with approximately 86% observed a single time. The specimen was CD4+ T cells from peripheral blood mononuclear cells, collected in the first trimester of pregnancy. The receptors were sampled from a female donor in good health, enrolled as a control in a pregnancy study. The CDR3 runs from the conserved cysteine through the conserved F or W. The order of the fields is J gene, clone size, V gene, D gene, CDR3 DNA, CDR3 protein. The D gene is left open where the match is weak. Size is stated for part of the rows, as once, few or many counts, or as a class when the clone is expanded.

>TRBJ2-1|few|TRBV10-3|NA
TGTGCCATCAGTGAGTCAGGGGGTTCCTACAATGAGCAGTTCTTC
CAISESGGSYNEQFF
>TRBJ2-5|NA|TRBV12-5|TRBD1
TGTGCTAGTGGTTTGGGACAGGGGGTCCAGGGGGAGACCCAGTACTTC
CASGLGQGVQGETQYF
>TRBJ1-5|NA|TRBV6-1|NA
TGTGCCAGCAGTGCCGGGGGGGCTAGCAATCAGCCCCAGCATTTT
CASSAGGASNQPQHF
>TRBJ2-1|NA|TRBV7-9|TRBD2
TGTGCCAGCAGCCGTACTAGCGGGCCCTCCTACAATGAGCAGTTCTTC
CASSRTSGPSYNEQFF
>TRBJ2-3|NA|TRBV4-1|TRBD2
TGCGCCAGCAGCCAAGAGGACGGTACTAGCGGGAGTAACCCAGATACGCAGTATTTT
CASSQEDGTSGSNPDTQYF
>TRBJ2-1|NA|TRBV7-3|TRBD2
TGTGCCAGCAGCTTCCTAGGAGGGAGGGACAATGAGCAGTTCTTC
CASSFLGGRDNEQFF
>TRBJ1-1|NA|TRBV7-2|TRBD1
TGTGCCAGCAGCTTAAGGGGGACAGGGGGCAACACTGAAGCTTTCTTT
CASSLRGTGGNTEAFF
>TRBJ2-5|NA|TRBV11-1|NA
TGTGCCAGCAGCTTAAAGACCCCGGGAACCCAGTACTTC
CASSLKTPGTQYF
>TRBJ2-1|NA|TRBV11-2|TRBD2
TGTGCCAGCAGCGCCCGGACTAGCGGGGGGTCAATCTCCTACAATGAGCAGTTCTTC
CASSARTSGGSISYNEQFF
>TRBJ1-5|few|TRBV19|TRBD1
TGTGCCAGTAGTGAAGGACAGGGGGGGAATCAGCCCCAGCATTTT
CASSEGQGGNQPQHF
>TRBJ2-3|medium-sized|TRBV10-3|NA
TGTGCCATCAGTTCGGGTTACAGCACAGATACGCAGTATTTT
CAISSGYSTDTQYF
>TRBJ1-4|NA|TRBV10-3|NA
TGTGCCATCAGTGAGTCGAATCTGGACCCCGGGGTTGAAAAACTGTTTTTT
CAISESNLDPGVEKLFF
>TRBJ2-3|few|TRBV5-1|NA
TGCGCCAGCAGCTTGAGGGGACTGATCACAGATACGCAGTATTTT
CASSLRGLITDTQYF
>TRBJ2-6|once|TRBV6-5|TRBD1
TGTGCCAGCAGATGGACAGGCTCTGGGGCCAACGTCCTGACTTTC
CASRWTGSGANVLTF
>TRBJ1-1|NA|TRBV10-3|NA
TGTGCCATCAGTGAAGGGGAAGAGAGCACTGAAGCTTTCTTT
CAISEGEESTEAFF
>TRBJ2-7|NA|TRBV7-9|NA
TGTGCCAGCAGCGTACAGGGAGAGCAGTACTTC
CASSVQGEQYF
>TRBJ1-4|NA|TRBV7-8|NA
TGTGCCAGCAGCTTACAGACTTTCGTACCAGAAAAACTGTTTTTT
CASSLQTFVPEKLFF
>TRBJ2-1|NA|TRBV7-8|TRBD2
TGTGCCAGCAGCCTGGGACTAGCGGACTACAATGAGCAGTTCTTC
CASSLGLADYNEQFF
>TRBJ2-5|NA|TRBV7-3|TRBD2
TGTGCCAGCAGCTACGCGGGGGGGGACCTACAAGAGACCCAGTACTTC
CASSYAGGDLQETQYF
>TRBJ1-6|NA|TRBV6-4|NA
TGTGCCAGCAGCGAGTCCCCAGGGTTGAATTCACCCCTCCACTTT
CASSESPGLNSPLHF
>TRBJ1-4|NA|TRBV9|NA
TGTGCCAGCAGCGCCGGGACATTGGGCACACGGGAAAAACTGTTTTTT
CASSAGTLGTREKLFF
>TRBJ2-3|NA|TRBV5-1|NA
TGCGCCAGCAGCTTACAGGATACGCAGTATTTT
CASSLQDTQYF
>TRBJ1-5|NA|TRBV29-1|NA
TGCAGCGTTGGTAGCCTCAATCAGCCCCAGCATTTT
CSVGSLNQPQHF
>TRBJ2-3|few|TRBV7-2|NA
TGTGCCAGCAGCCCAACCCGCCAGGGAATAGATACGCAGTATTTT
CASSPTRQGIDTQYF
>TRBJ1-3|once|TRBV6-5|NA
TGTGCCAGCAGTTACACAGGGCCCGGAAACACCATATATTTT
CASSYTGPGNTIYF
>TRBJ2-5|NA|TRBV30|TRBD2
TGTGCCTGGTCCGGGGCTAGCGGGAGGTCAGAGACCCAGTACTTC
CAWSGASGRSETQYF
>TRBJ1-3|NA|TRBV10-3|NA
TGTGCCATCAGTGAGTCGCGGGGCGGAGGAAACACCATATATTTT
CAISESRGGGNTIYF
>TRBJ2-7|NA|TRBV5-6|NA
TGTGCCAGCAGCTTCCCTGGGAGGACCGCCGAGCAGTACTTC
CASSFPGRTAEQYF
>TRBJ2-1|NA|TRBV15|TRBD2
TGTGCCACCAGCAGAGATCGTAGCGGGAGGGACTACAATGAGCAGTTCTTC
CATSRDRSGRDYNEQFF
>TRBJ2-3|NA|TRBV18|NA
TGTGCCAGCTCGCTCGATAGTATAGAACCTCCGCAGTATTTT
CASSLDSIEPPQYF
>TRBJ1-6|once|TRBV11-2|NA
TGTGCCAGCAGCTCCAGTGATTATAATTCACCCCTCCACTTT
CASSSSDYNSPLHF
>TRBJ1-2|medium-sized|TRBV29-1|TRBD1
TGCAGCGGAGGGCAGGGGGCGTATGGCTACACCTTC
CSGGQGAYGYTF
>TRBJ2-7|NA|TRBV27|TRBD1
TGTGCCAGCAGTTTTTCCGGGACAGGCTCCTACGAGCAGTACTTC
CASSFSGTGSYEQYF
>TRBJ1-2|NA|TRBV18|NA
TGTGCCAGCTCACCTCAACAATCTCGAGGCGGCTATGGCTACACCTTC
CASSPQQSRGGYGYTF
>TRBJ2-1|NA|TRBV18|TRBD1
TGTGCCAGCTCACCGGACAGGGGGCACAATGAGCAGTTCTTC
CASSPDRGHNEQFF
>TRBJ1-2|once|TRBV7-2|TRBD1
TGTGCCAGCAGCCGCCGGGACAGGGGGGGGGTCGCTAACTATGGCTACACCTTC
CASSRRDRGGVANYGYTF
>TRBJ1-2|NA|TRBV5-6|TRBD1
TGTGCCAGCAGTGGGCCCGGGACAGGGGGCTTTGGCTACACCTTC
CASSGPGTGGFGYTF
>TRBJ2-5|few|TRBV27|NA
TGTGCCAGCAGTTTACGAGTGGGGCCCCAAGAGACCCAGTACTTC
CASSLRVGPQETQYF
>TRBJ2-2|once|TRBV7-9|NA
TGTGCCAGCAGCTTCCTAGCGAACACCGGGGAGCTGTTTTTT
CASSFLANTGELFF
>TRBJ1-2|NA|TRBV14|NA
TGTGCCAGCAGCCCTACTAACGTGGCCGGCTACACCTTC
CASSPTNVAGYTF
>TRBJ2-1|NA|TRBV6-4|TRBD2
TGTGCCAGCAGTGAAGCCAGCGGGACTAACAATGAGCAGTTCTTC
CASSEASGTNNEQFF
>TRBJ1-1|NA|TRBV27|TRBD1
TGTGCCACCTTCCACATCGACAGGGTTGGCACTGAAGCTTTCTTT
CATFHIDRVGTEAFF
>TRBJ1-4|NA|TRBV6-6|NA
TGTGCCAGCAGTTACTCGATACAGGGTAATGAAAAACTGTTTTTT
CASSYSIQGNEKLFF
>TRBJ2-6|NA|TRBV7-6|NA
TGTGCCAGCAGCTTAGGGGGGGCTGGGGCCAACGTCCTGACTTTC
CASSLGGAGANVLTF
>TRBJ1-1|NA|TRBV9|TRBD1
TGTGCCAGCAGCGTAGCTCTTACAGGGGTTGGCACTGAAGCTTTCTTT
CASSVALTGVGTEAFF